This T cell receptor (beta chain) came from a study of shared clonotypes between healthy human individuals. Study-level information: Each donor contributed plates that comprised three CD4 naive, three CD4 memory, two CD8 naive and one CD8 memory. Notes on the study in general: Clonotypes which were not shared had lower generation probabilities than clonotypes that all four donors shared. Sharing across four donors was highest in naive CD4 (approximately 5%) and lowest in memory CD8 (approximately 0.4%).

The germline gives CDR1 MDHEN, CDR2 SYDVKM. Between the trimmed V and J ends, which lost 7 bases and 6 bases, there was a span of 10 bases. This CDR3 contains 11 residues. Every contributor of samples was a Caucasian grown-up residing in Nashville, Tennessee. Some clones are missing from TCRdb's copy, which holds only in-frame ones; the method was immunoSEQ multiplex PCR. The repertoire includes under 550,000 clones, 90% to 96% of them detected once, and 0.06% sits in the top ten. About this clone: Its cognate antigen is unknown.

The rearrangement uses TRBV28 and TRBJ2-7, with D hard to call. Sequencing was carried out using naive CD4+ T cells sorted from blood. Described subset: CD45RA+ positively selected. This TCR was sampled from a young woman in good health. The CDR3 DNA reads as TGTGCCAGCACCTCGGTCGGCGAGCAGTACTTC. Translation: CASTSVGEQYF. The full variable domain, in which reference TRBV28 and TRBJ2-7 provide the parts outside the CDR3, is DVKVTQSSRYLVKRTGEKVFLECVQDMDHENMFWYRQDPGLGLRLIYFSYDVKMKEKGDIPEGYSVSREKKERFSLILESASTNQTSMYLCASTSVGEQYFGPGTRLTVT.